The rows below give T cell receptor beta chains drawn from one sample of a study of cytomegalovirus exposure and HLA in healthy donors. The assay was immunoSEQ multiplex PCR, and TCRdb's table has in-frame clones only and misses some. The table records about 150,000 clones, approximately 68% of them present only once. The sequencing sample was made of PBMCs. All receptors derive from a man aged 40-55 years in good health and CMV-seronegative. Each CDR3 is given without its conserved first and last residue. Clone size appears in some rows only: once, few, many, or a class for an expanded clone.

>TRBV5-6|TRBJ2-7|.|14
ASSKRTGSVSYEQY
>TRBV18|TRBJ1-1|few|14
ASSPRQGVKNTEAF
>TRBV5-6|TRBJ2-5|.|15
ASSLFFAGGTQETQY
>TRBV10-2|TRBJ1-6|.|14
ASSESRSSYNSPLH
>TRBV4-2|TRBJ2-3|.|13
ASSQYGGFTDTQY
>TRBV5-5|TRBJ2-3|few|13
ASSLGGGSTDTQY
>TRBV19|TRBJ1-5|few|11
ASRLQGNQPQH
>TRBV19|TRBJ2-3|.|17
ASSIDLEEKAFSTDTQY
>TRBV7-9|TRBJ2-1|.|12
ASSYSGGVNEQF
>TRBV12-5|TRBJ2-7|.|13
ASGLGTGDTYEQY
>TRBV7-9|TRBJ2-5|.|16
ASSPRGGKPTIQETQY
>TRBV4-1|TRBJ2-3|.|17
ASSQVFGGTRGDTDTQY
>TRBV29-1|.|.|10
SVDSDNYEQY
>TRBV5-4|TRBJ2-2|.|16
ASSSRIAGGLNTGELF
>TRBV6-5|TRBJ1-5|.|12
ASSYLGSNQPQH
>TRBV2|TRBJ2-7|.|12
ASSLDRGRYEQY
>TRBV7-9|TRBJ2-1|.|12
ASGLAASYNEQF
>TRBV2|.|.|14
ASSELAGGRGYEQY
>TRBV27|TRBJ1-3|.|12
ASRNAGNGNTIY
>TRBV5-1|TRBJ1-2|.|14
ASSLAGEVVGYGYT
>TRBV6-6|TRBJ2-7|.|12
ASSRDRATYEQY
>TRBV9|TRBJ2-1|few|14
ASSGRSGAGVDEQF
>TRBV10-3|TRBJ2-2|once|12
AIGRQASTGELF
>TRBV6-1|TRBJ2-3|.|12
ASTSGGGTDTQY
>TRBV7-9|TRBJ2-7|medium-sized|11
ASSPPGKYEQY
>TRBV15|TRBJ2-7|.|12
ATSRDRDAGEQY
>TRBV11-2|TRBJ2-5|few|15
ASSSYLWTGGGQTQY
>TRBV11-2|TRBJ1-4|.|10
ASSLINEKLF
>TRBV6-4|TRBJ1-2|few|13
ASSPGQLSNYGYT
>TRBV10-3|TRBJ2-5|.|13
ATKLAGGPQETQY
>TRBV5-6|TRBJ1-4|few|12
ASGLYATNEKLF
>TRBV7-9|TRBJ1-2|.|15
ASSPTGIVSANYGYT
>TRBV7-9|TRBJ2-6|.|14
ASSFPTGAGANVLT
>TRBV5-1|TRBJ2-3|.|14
ASSVGTGANTDTQY
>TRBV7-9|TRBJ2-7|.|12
ASSDSGREYEQY
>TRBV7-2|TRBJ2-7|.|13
ASSLILGGSGEQY
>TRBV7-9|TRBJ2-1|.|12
ASSPRLAPGLAF
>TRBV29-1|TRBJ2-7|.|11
SVTEIQGYEQY
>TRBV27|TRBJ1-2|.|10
ASSLVGYGYP
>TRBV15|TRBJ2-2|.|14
ATSRDGMGGAGELF
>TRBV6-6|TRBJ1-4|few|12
ASSYSREGEKLF
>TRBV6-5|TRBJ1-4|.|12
ASRREGGDEKLF
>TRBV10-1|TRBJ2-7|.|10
ASSPSFYEQY
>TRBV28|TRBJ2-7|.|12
ASSQQTISQEQY
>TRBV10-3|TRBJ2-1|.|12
AIGGLAGEGEQF
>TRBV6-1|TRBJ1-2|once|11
ASSFGSEGGYT
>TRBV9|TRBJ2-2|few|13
ASNLDLSQGRELF